This T cell receptor beta chain was sequenced for a study of Ad26.COV2.S vaccination and SARS-CoV-2 variants. Study at large: As a participant in COV1001, the donor was in the Ad26.COV2.S trial arm. Donor got 5x10^10 or 1x10^11 viral particles of Ad26.COV2.S.

Treatment given: 15 to 20 received Ad26.COV2.S at low or high dose, single or two shots; roughly five received placebo; per-sample allocation not given. Sample collection was performed on day 63 after the first vaccine or placebo injection. This clone was seen once. Its antigen is still unknown. The CDR3 length is 12 residues. In germline, CDR1 is SGHTA, CDR2 FQGNSA. The V end was cut by 3 bases, the J end by 15 bases, with 15 bases between. Some clones are missing from TCRdb's copy, which holds only in-frame ones; the method was immunoSEQ multiplex PCR. The sample lists hundreds of thousands of clones, roughly 89% occurring once. Findings and caveats of the study: Vaccinated and placebo-treated recipients had similar non-spike TCR breadth. Assessments of TCR breadth and depth may have underestimated the total T cell responses.

This clonotype was sampled from a person aged 18-65 years who received the Ad26.COV2.S COVID-19 vaccine or a placebo. The V gene is TRBV7-2, the J gene TRBJ2-1; perhaps TRBD2 as D (5 bases). Source: peripheral blood, taken in a trial of Ad26.COV2.S vaccine versus placebo. CDR3: CASSFSEGNGFF. The DNA for the CDR3 is TGTGCCAGCAGCTTCTCCGAGGGTAATGGGTTCTTC.